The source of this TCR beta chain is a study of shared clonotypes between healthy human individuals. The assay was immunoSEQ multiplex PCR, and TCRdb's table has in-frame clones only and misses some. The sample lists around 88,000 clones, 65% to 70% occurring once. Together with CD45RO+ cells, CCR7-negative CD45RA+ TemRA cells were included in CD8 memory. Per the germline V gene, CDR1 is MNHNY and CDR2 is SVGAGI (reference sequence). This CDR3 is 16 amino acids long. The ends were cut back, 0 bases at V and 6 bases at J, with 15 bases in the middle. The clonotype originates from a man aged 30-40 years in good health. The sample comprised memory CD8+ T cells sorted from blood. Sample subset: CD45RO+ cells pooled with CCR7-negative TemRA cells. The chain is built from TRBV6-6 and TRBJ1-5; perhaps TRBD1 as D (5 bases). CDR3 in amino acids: CASSYSNLGVGQPQHF. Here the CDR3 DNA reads TGTGCCAGCAGTTACTCGAATCTGGGGGTGGGTCAGCCCCAGCATTTT.